A single sample is the source of the 15 T cell receptor beta chains below, sequenced in a study of blood T cell repertoires in COVID-19. Repertoires were generated with immunoSEQ multiplex PCR, while TCRdb's copy carries only in-frame clones and drops some. The sample records under 150,000 clones, almost 85% being singletons. Sequencing was carried out using peripheral blood. These receptors all come from a human donor in a cohort sampled during active COVID-19.

The chain links TRBV3-1 (or the pseudogene TRBV3-2) to TRBJ1-2; D not certain. CDR1 and CDR2 (germline): LGHDT, YNNKEL (reference sequence). There are 11 residues in the CDR3. V lost 3 bases to trimming and J lost 4 bases, with 3 bases between them. The CDR3 spells CASSHSYGYTF. CDR3 bases: TGTGCCAGCAGCCATAGCTATGGCTACACCTTC.

In its sample, this clone was seen many times. The rearrangement links TRBV6-5 to TRBJ1-6, with 7 bases identical to TRBD1. Trimming removed 5 bases from V and 7 bases from J; junction bases left unmatched: 8. Germline loops: CDR1 MNHEY, CDR2 SVGAGI. The CDR3 sequence is 15 residues long. CDR3 sequence (DNA): TGTGCCAGCAGTCTGACAGGGTTGAGAAATTCACCCCTCCACTTT. It specifies CASSLTGLRNSPLHF.

This clone appeared a few times. The chain recombines TRBV3-1 (or the pseudogene TRBV3-2) with TRBJ2-3; 8 nucleotides align to TRBD2. The CDR3 contains 15 residues. Losses at the gene ends were 3 bases for V and 10 bases for J; bases not matched to a gene: 12. Per germline, CDR1 LGHDT and CDR2 YNNKEL (reference sequence). In DNA form, the CDR3 reads TGTGCCAGCAGCCATCGGGGGGGCGACGGTCGTTCGCAGTATTTT. Protein: CASSHRGGDGRSQYF.

The chain joins TRBV7-9 to TRBJ1-2; 9 bases align to TRBD1. The germline V gene has CDR1 SEHNR and CDR2 FQNEAQ (reference sequence). The CDR3 is 15 amino acids. Trimming removed 5 bases from V and 5 bases from J; junction bases left unmatched: 9. In DNA form, the CDR3 reads TGTGCCAGCAGCCAGGGACAGGGTACTTTTTATGGCTACACCTTC. Amino acid sequence: CASSQGQGTFYGYTF.

This CDR3 reads CASSLGGLTQLDTQYF. As DNA, the CDR3 is TGCGCCAGCAGCTTGGGGGGGCTGACGCAATTGGATACGCAGTATTTT. This chain joins TRBV5-1 and TRBJ2-3, with D possibly matching TRBD1 (6 bases). This CDR3 region has 16 residues. V shed 0 bases and J shed 6 bases, with 17 bases lying between them. Per the germline V gene, CDR1 is SGHRS and CDR2 is YFSETQ.

The rearrangement joins TRBV7-9 to TRBJ2-5, with D possibly matching TRBD2 (7 bases). The CDR3 has 17 amino acids. Trimming removed 1 base from V and 2 bases from J, with 17 bases in between. Germline V lookup: CDR1 SEHNR, CDR2 FQNEAQ (reference sequence). The CDR3 DNA sequence: TGTGCCAGCAGCTTAGGACGGGGGGCCGACTCTCAAGAGACCCAGTACTTC. It codes for CASSLGRGADSQETQYF.

The chain's CDR3 is CASVKRWAGKGDTQYF. CDR3 nucleotide sequence: TGTGCCAGCGTCAAGAGGTGGGCGGGGAAGGGAGATACGCAGTATTTT. The rearrangement uses TRBV11-2 and TRBJ2-3, with D perhaps TRBD2 (6 bases). Germline V gene sequence: CDR1 SGHAT, CDR2 FQNNGV. CDR3 size: 16 residues. The germline V and J ends were trimmed by 8 bases and 5 bases, with 23 bases remaining between them.

V is TRBV5-6 and J is TRBJ1-2; TRBD1 agrees at 8 bases. V lost 1 base and J lost 5; bases outside the gene matches: 4. CDR1 and CDR2 (germline): SGHDT, YYEEEE. The CDR3 is made up of 14 amino acids. Here the CDR3 reads CASSLPGQEYGYTF. The CDR3 DNA is TGTGCCAGCAGCTTGCCGGGACAGGAGTATGGCTACACCTTC. The full variable domain, its missing parts supplied by reference TRBV5-6 and TRBJ1-2, is DAGVTQSPTHLIKTRGQQVTLRCSPKSGHDTVSWYQQALGQGPQFIFQYYEEEERQRGNFPDRFSGHQFPNYSSELNVNALLLGDSALYLCASSLPGQEYGYTFGSGTRLTVV.

This clone is medium-sized within its sample. The chain uses TRBV29-1 and TRBJ2-3, with TRBD1 identical over 10 bases. Germline CDR1 is SQVTM and CDR2 is ANQGSEA. This CDR3 has 15 residues. The ends lost 1 base at V and 3 bases at J; junction bases unmatched: 4. The CDR3 reads CSVEAGQGWTDTQYF. DNA of the CDR3: TGCAGCGTTGAAGCGGGACAGGGGTGGACAGATACGCAGTATTTT.

Notes on this clone: This CDR3 is also generated by other DNA sequences in the sample. The chain recombines TRBV19 with TRBJ2-2; 7 nucleotides align to TRBD1. The V segment lost 2 bases and the J segment 0 bases; nucleotides outside the gene matches: 3. Per germline, CDR1 LNHDA and CDR2 SQIVND (reference sequence). The CDR3 length is 16 residues. Here the CDR3 DNA reads TGTGCCAGTAGTATAATTGGGACAGCGAACACCGGGGAGCTGTTTTTT. This sequence encodes CASSIIGTANTGELFF.

The V and J genes are TRBV5-1 and TRBJ1-2, with unresolved D. The CDR3 runs 13 residues. Trimming shortened V by 4 bases and J by 4 bases, and 11 bases separated the two germline ends. Germline CDR1 is SGHRS and CDR2 is YFSETQ. The CDR3 sequence: CASSSEGVYGYTF. The CDR3 nucleotides read TGCGCCAGCAGCAGTGAGGGCGTCTATGGCTACACCTTC.

The chain has TRBV9 and TRBJ1-6, with TRBD1 matching over 8 bases. Germline-derived CDR1 and CDR2 are SGDLS and YYNGEE. V lost 3 bases, J lost 9 bases, and 5 bases stayed unmatched. CDR3 length equals 14 residues. The CDR3 is CASSDTGGSSPLHF. The CDR3 coding sequence is TGTGCCAGCAGCGATACAGGGGGAAGTTCACCCCTCCACTTT.

V gene TRBV5-1 combines with J gene TRBJ1-1, with 11 positions matching TRBD1. CDR1 and CDR2 from the germline V gene are SGHRS and YFSETQ. There are 15 residues in the CDR3. V lost 0 bases to trimming and J lost 3 bases; unmatched junction nucleotides: 1. CDR3 coding DNA: TGCGCCAGCAGCTTGGTGGGACAGGGGGACACTGAAGCTTTCTTT. This codes for CASSLVGQGDTEAFF.

The chain combines TRBV11-2 with TRBJ2-2; no clear D. V was clipped by 4 bases and J by 2 bases, with 11 bases between them. The germline CDR1 and CDR2 sequences are SGHAT and FQNNGV. CDR3 length: 15 amino acids. The CDR3 loop reads CASSSIRGNTGELFF. CDR3 sequence (DNA): TGTGCCAGCAGCTCTATTCGCGGAAACACCGGGGAGCTGTTTTTT.

The J gene is TRBJ1-1, the V gene TRBV6-5; D remains ambiguous. This CDR3 has 12 residues. V lost 11 bases and J lost 1, with 11 bases in between. The germline V gene has CDR1 MNHEY and CDR2 SVGAGI. CDR3 protein: CAATYWNTEAFF. CDR3 sequence (DNA): TGTGCCGCCACCTACTGGAACACTGAAGCTTTCTTT.